The 13 T cell receptor beta chains below come from one sample, sequenced in a study of T cells in Graves' hyperthyroidism and ophthalmopathy. RNA transcripts were the template for amplifying TCR beta CDR3 regions. Primed by the HTBI set, a first-round RT-PCR was run on the TCR CDR3. TCRdb fed the multiplex PCR reads into MiXCR, producing one record per CDR3 protein. The sample contains under 350,000 distinct CDR3 sequences, 21% of which appear only once. The sample consisted of blood. All receptors come from a woman aged 45-59 years with Graves' hyperthyroidism.

The rearrangement joins TRBV7-3 to TRBJ2-7; D is perhaps TRBD1 or TRBD2 (5 bases each). V was pared by 4 bases and J by 3 bases, with 16 bases between. Germline values: CDR1 SGHTA, CDR2 FQGTGA. This CDR3 has 15 amino acids. The CDR3 protein is CASSSQTGLGYEQYF. In DNA, the CDR3 is TGTGCCAGCAGCTCTCAGACGGGGCTAGGCTACGAGCAGTACTTC.

The J gene is TRBJ2-5, the V gene TRBV29-1, with 7 nucleotides matching TRBD1. The germline V gene encodes CDR1 SQVTM and CDR2 ANQGSEA. The CDR3 is 15 amino acids. Trimming cost V 7 bases and J 1 base; bases outside gene matches: 12. The CDR3 is CSGIRDSRLQETQYF. CDR3 DNA sequence: TGCAGCGGGATCCGGGACAGTCGACTCCAAGAGACCCAGTACTTC.

The chain has TRBV6-2 or TRBV6-3 and TRBJ2-7; 9 bases fit TRBD2. The CDR3 is made up of 15 amino acids. V was pared by 6 bases and J by 5 bases, with 11 bases of the junction left unmatched. Per the germline V gene, CDR1 is MNHEY and CDR2 is SVGEGT. In DNA form, the CDR3 reads TGTGCCAGCAGGGAGGGTGGTGCGGGAGGGGACGAGCAGTACTTC. Translating it yields CASREGGAGGDEQYF.

This clonotype has only a few counts. A much larger clone differs by one base, so this may be a read error. The chain is built from TRBV28 and TRBJ1-5; TRBD1 is a possible D gene (5 bases). Looked up from germline, CDR1 is MDHEN and CDR2 is SYDVKM. This CDR3 spans 14 amino acids. The CDR3 sequence is CASGLGTRNQPQHF. CDR3 nucleotides: TGTGCCAGCGGTTTGGGGACCAGAAATCAGCCCCAGCATTTT.

The table lists this clonotype with a few counts. The rearrangement uses TRBV5-5 and TRBJ2-1, with D possibly TRBD1 on 6 matching bases. Trimming took 2 bases from V and 5 from J, leaving 14 bases between them. This CDR3 region has 15 residues. Germline CDR1 reads SGHKS; CDR2 reads YYEKEE (reference sequence). CDR3 residues: CASSFTGSKNNEQFF. CDR3 nucleotides: TGTGCCAGCAGCTTCACAGGGAGTAAGAACAATGAGCAGTTCTTC.

This clonotype was seen more than once but under ten times. The V and J genes are TRBV5-1 and TRBJ1-1; tentative D call: TRBD1 (5 bases). The CDR3 has 16 amino acids. The germline V gene has CDR1 SGHRS and CDR2 YFSETQ. V shed 4 bases and J shed 2 bases, with 18 bases lying between them. CDR3 loop: CASSQTGRGLNTEAFF. The CDR3 DNA sequence: TGCGCCAGCAGCCAGACCGGGAGGGGTTTAAACACTGAAGCTTTCTTT.

This clonotype turned up a few times. This may arise from a read error, as a much more abundant clone is one base away. V and J are TRBV2 and TRBJ2-1, with no clear D. This CDR3 region has 14 residues. Trimming cost V 5 bases and J 4 bases, with 12 bases left between them. CDR1 is SNHLY and CDR2 is FYNNEI in the germline V gene. The CDR3 protein is CASSRNGRYNEQFF. DNA for the CDR3: TGTGCCAGCAGTAGAAATGGCCGTTACAATGAGCAGTTCTTC.

At least ten counts were recorded for this clonotype. This chain connects TRBV28 to TRBJ2-7, with 10 bases fitting TRBD2. CDR3 length: 15 residues. Looked up from germline, CDR1 is MDHEN and CDR2 is SYDVKM. After removal of 4 bases from V and 0 bases from J, the junction contained 3 bases not matched to a gene. CDR3 nucleotides: TGTGCCAGCAGTTCACCTAGCGGGAGCTCCTACGAGCAGTACTTC. Protein: CASSSPSGSSYEQYF.

In its sample, this clonotype was seen a few times. CDR3 nucleotide sequence: TGTGCCAGCTCACCAAATTGGAGCCCTAGCGGTAGCACAGATACGCAGTATTTT. Its protein product is CASSPNWSPSGSTDTQYF. The rearrangement links TRBV18 to TRBJ2-3; 7 positions match TRBD2. The CDR3 is made up of 18 amino acids. CDR1 is KGHSH, CDR2 LQKENI, per germline. The V gene end was trimmed by 2 bases and the J gene end by 0 bases; junction bases not matched to a gene: 11.

This clonotype was found many times. This chain connects TRBV6-2 or TRBV6-3 to TRBJ2-7; D might be TRBD1 or TRBD2, each matching 5 bases. Germline CDR1 is MNHEY and CDR2 is SVGEGT. CDR3 size: 12 residues. The V end lost 4 bases, the J end lost 7 bases, and 11 bases lay between the germline ends. The CDR3 spells CASSFGTREQYF. The CDR3 DNA reads TGTGCCAGCAGTTTCGGGACGCGGGAGCAGTACTTC.

This clonotype was seen many times. The chain recombines TRBV5-5 with TRBJ2-4; D remains ambiguous. Germline loops: CDR1 SGHKS, CDR2 YYEKEE (reference sequence). This CDR3 contains 18 residues. V lost 0 bases to trimming and J lost 0 bases, with 16 bases between them. This CDR3 is CASSLVGMGSLAKNIQYF. For the CDR3, the DNA is TGTGCCAGCAGCTTGGTGGGGATGGGCAGCCTAGCCAAAAACATTCAGTACTTC.

Ten or more counts support this clonotype. This rearrangement joins TRBV18 to TRBJ2-7; possible D gene TRBD2, 6 bases. V lost 3 bases and J 2 bases, leaving 11 bases between the germline ends. Germline V lookup: CDR1 KGHSH, CDR2 LQKENI. This CDR3 contains 14 residues. The CDR3 DNA reads as TGTGCCAGCTCACCTCCGGGAGTACCCTACGAGCAGTACTTC. Its protein is CASSPPGVPYEQYF.

This clonotype has at least ten counts. The chain couples TRBV20-1 to TRBJ1-5; TRBD1 might be the D (6 bases). The CDR3 sequence is 17 residues long. Per the germline V gene, CDR1 is DFQATT and CDR2 is SNEGSKA (reference sequence). V was shortened by 0 bases and J by 2 bases, with 17 bases between the two germline ends. CDR3 residues: CSARDPRQGMGNQPQHF. In DNA, the CDR3 is TGCAGTGCTAGAGATCCCCGGCAGGGGATGGGCAATCAGCCCCAGCATTTT.